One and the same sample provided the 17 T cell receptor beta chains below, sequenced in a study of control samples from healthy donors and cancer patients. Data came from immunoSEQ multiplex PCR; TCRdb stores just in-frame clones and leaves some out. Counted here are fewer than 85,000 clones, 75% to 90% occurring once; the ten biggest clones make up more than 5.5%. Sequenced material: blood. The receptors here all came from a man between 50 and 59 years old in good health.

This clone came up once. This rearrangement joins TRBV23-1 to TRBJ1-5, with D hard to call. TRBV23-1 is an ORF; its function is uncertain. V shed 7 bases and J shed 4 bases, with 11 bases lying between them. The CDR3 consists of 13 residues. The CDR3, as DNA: TGCGCCAGCATAGTGCGGGGAAATCAGCCCCAGCATTTT. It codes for CASIVRGNQPQHF.

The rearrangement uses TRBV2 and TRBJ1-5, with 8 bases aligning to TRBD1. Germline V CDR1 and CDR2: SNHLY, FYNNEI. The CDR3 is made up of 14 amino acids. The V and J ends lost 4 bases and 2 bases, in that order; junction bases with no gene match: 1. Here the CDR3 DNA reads TGTGCCAGCAGTGCAGGGGGCGGCAATCAGCCCCAGCATTTT. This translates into CASSAGGGNQPQHF.

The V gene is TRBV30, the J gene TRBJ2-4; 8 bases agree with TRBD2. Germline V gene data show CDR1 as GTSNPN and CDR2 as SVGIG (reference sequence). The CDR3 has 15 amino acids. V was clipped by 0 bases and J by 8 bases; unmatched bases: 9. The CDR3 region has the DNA TGTGCCTGGAGTGTACCCGGGGGGGGAAGGGACATTCAGTACTTC. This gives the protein CAWSVPGGGRDIQYF.

The CDR3 region is CASSVGASRGYTF. As DNA, the CDR3 is TGTGCCAGCAGCGTAGGGGCCTCTCGGGGCTACACCTTC. The V and J genes are TRBV9 and TRBJ1-2; D not certain. Germline lookup yields CDR1 SGDLS and CDR2 YYNGEE. This CDR3 region has 13 residues. Trimming left V 0 bases short and J 8 bases short, with 11 bases between.

The CDR3 DNA is TGTGCTAGTGGTTTTGGGGCGGGACAGGCCTACGAGCAGTACTTC. This codes for CASGFGAGQAYEQYF. The rearrangement uses TRBV12-5 and TRBJ2-7, with 8 bases identical to TRBD1. The germline CDR1 and CDR2 sequences are LGHNT and FRNRAP. V trimming: 3 bases; J trimming: 2 bases; junction bases outside the gene matches: 6. CDR3 length: 15 amino acids.

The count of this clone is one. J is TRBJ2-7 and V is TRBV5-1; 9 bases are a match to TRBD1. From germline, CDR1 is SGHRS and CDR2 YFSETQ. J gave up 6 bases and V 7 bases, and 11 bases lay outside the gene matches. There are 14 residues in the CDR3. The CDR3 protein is CASLPGQGRGEQYF. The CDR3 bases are TGCGCCAGCCTACCGGGACAGGGCCGGGGCGAGCAGTACTTC. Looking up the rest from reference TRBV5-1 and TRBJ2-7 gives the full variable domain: KAGVTQTPRYLIKTRGQQVTLSCSPISGHRSVSWYQQTPGQGLQFLFEYFSETQRNKGNFPGRFSGRQFSNSRSEMNVSTLELGDSALYLCASLPGQGRGEQYFGPGTRLTVT.

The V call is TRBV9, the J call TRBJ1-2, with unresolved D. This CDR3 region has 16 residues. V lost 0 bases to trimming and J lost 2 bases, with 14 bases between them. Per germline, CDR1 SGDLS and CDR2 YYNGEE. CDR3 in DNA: TGTGCCAGCAGCGTAGATCCGGGCCCTCCAAACTATGGCTACACCTTC. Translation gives CASSVDPGPPNYGYTF.

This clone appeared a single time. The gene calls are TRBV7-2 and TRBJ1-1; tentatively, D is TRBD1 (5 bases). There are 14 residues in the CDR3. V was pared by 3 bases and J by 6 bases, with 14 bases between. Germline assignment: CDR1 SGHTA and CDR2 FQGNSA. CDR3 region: CASSFLGGQAEAFF. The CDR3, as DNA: TGTGCCAGCAGCTTCCTGGGGGGTCAGGCTGAAGCTTTCTTT.

The CDR3: CASSLGTGRYQPQHF. DNA for the CDR3: TGTGCCAGCAGCTTAGGGACAGGCCGGTATCAGCCCCAGCATTTT. The chain carries TRBV7-8 and TRBJ1-5; 7 nucleotides match TRBD1. The trim removed 1 base at V and 5 bases at J, leaving 5 bases unmatched. CDR3 length: 15 residues. CDR1 is SGHVS, CDR2 FQNEAQ, per germline.

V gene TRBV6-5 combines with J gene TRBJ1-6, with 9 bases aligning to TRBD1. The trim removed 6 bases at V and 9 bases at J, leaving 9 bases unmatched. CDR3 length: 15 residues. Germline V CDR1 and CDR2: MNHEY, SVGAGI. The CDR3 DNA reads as TGTGCCAGCAGACATCCCGGGACAGGGTTTTCACCCCTCCACTTT. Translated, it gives CASRHPGTGFSPLHF.

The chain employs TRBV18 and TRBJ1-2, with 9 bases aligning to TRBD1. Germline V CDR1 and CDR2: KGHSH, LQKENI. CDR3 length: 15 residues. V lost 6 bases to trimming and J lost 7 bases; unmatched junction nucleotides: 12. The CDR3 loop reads CASSPRTGEHSGYTF. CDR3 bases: TGTGCCAGCTCTCCGAGGACAGGGGAGCACAGTGGCTACACCTTC.

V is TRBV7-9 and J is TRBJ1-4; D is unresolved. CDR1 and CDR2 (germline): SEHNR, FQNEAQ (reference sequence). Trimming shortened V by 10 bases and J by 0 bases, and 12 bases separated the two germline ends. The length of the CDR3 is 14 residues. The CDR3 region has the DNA TGTGCCATCACGAGACAAGCAACTAATGAAAAACTGTTTTTT. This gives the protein CAITRQATNEKLFF.

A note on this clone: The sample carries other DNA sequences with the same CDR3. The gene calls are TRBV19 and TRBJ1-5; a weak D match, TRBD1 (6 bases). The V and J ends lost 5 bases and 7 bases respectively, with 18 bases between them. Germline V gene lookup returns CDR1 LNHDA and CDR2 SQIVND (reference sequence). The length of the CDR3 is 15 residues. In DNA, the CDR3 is TGTGCCAGTAGTGTCCAAGGGGGAGCGATCCAGCCCCAGCATTTT. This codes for CASSVQGGAIQPQHF.

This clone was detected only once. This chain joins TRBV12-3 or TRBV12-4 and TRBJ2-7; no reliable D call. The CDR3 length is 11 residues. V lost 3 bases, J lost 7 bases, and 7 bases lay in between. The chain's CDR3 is CASSFSGEQYF. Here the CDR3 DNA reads TGTGCCAGCAGTTTCAGTGGAGAGCAGTACTTC.

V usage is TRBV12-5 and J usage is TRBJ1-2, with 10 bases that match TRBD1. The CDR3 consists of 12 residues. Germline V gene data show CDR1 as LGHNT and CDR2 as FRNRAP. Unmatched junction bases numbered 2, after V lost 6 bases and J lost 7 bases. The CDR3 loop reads CASGRDRGGYTF. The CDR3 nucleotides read TGTGCTAGTGGCCGGGACAGGGGTGGCTACACCTTC.

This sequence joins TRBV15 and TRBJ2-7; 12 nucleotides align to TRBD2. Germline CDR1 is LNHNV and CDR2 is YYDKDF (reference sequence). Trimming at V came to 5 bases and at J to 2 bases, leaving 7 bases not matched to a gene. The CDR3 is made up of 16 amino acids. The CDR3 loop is CATSFRTSGVTYEQYF. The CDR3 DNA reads TGTGCCACCAGCTTCCGGACTAGCGGGGTAACCTACGAGCAGTACTTC.

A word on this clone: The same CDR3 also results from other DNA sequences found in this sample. CDR3 sequence: CAISGTASNQPQHF. DNA for the CDR3: TGTGCCATCAGTGGGACGGCTAGCAATCAGCCCCAGCATTTT. The rearrangement uses TRBV10-3 and TRBJ1-5, with unresolved D. V lost 4 bases and J 0 bases, leaving 7 bases between the germline ends. Germline V gene data show CDR1 as ENHRY and CDR2 as SYGVKD. The CDR3 extends over 14 amino acids.